This TCR beta chain was recovered during a study of cytomegalovirus exposure and HLA in healthy donors. V lost 3 bases and J 1 base, leaving 10 bases between the germline ends. The CDR3 runs to 14 residues. Germline loops: CDR1 MNHEY, CDR2 SMNVEV (reference sequence). Primers for the PCR totalled 60 Vbeta and 13 Jbeta. Profiling relied on immunoSEQ multiplex PCR, and the TCRdb table lists in-frame clones only, not all of them. The data show more than 110,000 clones, over 70% seen once. This sequence was found in a male donor in good health and CMV-seronegative. The rearrangement joins TRBV27 to TRBJ2-7; D is perhaps TRBD2 (5 bases). Material for sequencing was PBMCs. CDR3 residues: CASSLTGISYEQYF. CDR3 nucleotide sequence: TGTGCCAGCAGTTTGACGGGAATTTCCTACGAGCAGTACTTC.